This T cell receptor (beta chain) was recovered during a study of response to subunit inactivated influenza vaccine. Via MiXCR, TCRdb re-called the RT-PCR reads, giving one row per CDR3 protein. The repertoire holds around 600,000 distinct CDR3 sequences, with approximately 10% as singletons. Germline CDR1 reads SGHVS; CDR2 reads FNYEAQ. Between the trimmed V and J ends, which lost 1 base and 2 bases, there was a span of 13 bases. The CDR3 length is 16 residues. The same data also went into a second study, on T cells expressing NK-cell markers. That source reports: As the method of synthesis, 5'RACE template switching with UMIs yielded TCR beta cDNA. Restricting sorting to alpha-beta TCR T cells was achieved in several experiments by an anti-gamma-delta TCR antibody.

The rearrangement joins TRBV7-6 to TRBJ2-3; weak D call: TRBD2 (6 bases). The sample was PBMCs from blood, taken on the day of vaccination. This sequence originates from a man aged 45 to 65 who received an inactivated influenza vaccine. CDR3 bases: TGTGCCAGCAGCTTAGGCGGGATCCGTCACACAGATACGCAGTATTTT. It codes for CASSLGGIRHTDTQYF.